The source of this T cell receptor beta chain is a study of blood T cell repertoires in COVID-19. Study background: Collection of acute and convalescent COVID-19 samples took place in the United States, Italy and Spain. T cells, B-cell-depleted T cells, or PBMCs supplied cDNA or gDNA.

The CDR3 runs to 17 residues. In germline, CDR1 is KGHDR, CDR2 SFDVKD. Trimming removed 9 bases from V and 4 bases from J, with 24 bases in between. Authors' data handling: Estimates of nucleated cell counts were drawn from the amplification of reference gene primers. Sequenced by immunoSEQ multiplex PCR; TCRdb stores in-frame clones only, minus some. That table gives V, J and clone size, and the DNA gave D and trimming. This sample has approximately 250,000 clones, with roughly 80% found just once. This TCR derives from a woman aged 55-69 years with active or convalescent COVID-19. Source material: peripheral blood. The rearrangement links TRBV24-1 to TRBJ1-5; TRBD1 might be the D (6 bases). The CDR3 bases are TGTGCCACCCGCAAGCTCCTAAGGGGGGGACAAAATCAGCCCCAGCATTTT. Its translation is CATRKLLRGGQNQPQHF.